The clone carrying this TCR beta chain was found many times. What it recognizes is unknown. The data belong to a study of Graves' ophthalmopathy and Graves' hyperthyroidism. Study-level points and caveats: Blood also held most thyroid clonotypes expanded above 0.001 frequency.

Unmatched junction bases numbered 7, after V lost 0 bases and J lost 3 bases. The CDR3 totals 16 residues. CDR1 is ENHRY and CDR2 is SYGVKD in the germline V gene. Amplified material comprised TCR beta CDR3 regions derived from RNA transcripts. First-round RT-PCR with HTBI primers preceded a second-round multiplex PCR. TCRdb analysed the multiplex PCR reads with MiXCR anew, one entry per CDR3 protein. The sample includes about 740,000 distinct CDR3 sequences, 40% seen only once; the top ten take around 40%. It was on clinical symptoms, serum thyroxine, TRAb, thyroid ultrasound and orbital computed tomography that diagnosis relied.

The source of this sequence is an adult man with Graves' ophthalmopathy. The chain employs TRBV10-3 and TRBJ2-7, with 8 bases lining up with TRBD1. Sequencing used peripheral blood. The CDR3 DNA reads TGTGCCATCAGTGAGTCCCCTGGGACAGGTAACTACGAGCAGTACTTC. Translated, it gives CAISESPGTGNYEQYF.